This T cell receptor beta chain appears in the sequencing data of a study of a mutant IDH1 vaccine in newly diagnosed glioma. The wider study: Vaccination followed radiotherapy alone by 4-6 weeks, or accompanied temozolomide cycles. At week 35 came visit V12, and visit V13 followed at week 47.

General study results and limits: Vaccination elicited immune responses in roughly 93% of patients.

Time point reported: week 35, safety follow-up. Every vaccine dose comprised 300 ug of mutant IDH1 20-mer peptide plus topical imiquimod. Scheduled for weeks 1, 3, 5, 7, 11, 15, 19 and 23, eight vaccinations were given to patients. With respect to this clone: The antigen is undetermined.

The table came from immunoSEQ multiplex PCR; TCRdb's copy has only in-frame clones and leaves some out. The repertoire has around 29,000 clones, around three quarters of them found once; the top ten carry 6% to 9.5%. The germline V gene has CDR1 KGHSH and CDR2 LQKENI. V lost 4 bases to trimming and J lost 3 bases; unmatched junction nucleotides: 2. The CDR3 has 13 amino acids. The clonotype was recovered from a man in his fifties or sixties with glioma. This rearrangement joins TRBV18 to TRBJ2-7; 8 bases line up with TRBD2. The specimen was PBMCs, collected from a glioma patient whose treatment included an IDH1 peptide vaccine. CDR3 sequence reads: CASSQGLDYEQYF. The CDR3 DNA sequence: TGTGCCAGCTCACAGGGACTAGACTACGAGCAGTACTTC.